The 7 T cell receptor beta chains below all came from one sample that was sequenced in a study of blood T cells in healthy people across ages. PCR was performed a second time for about 7 to 12 cycles using a sample-barcoded 5' primer and a J-beta primer mix. MiXCR, applied by TCRdb to the 5' RACE reads, yields one record per CDR3 protein. Of hundreds of thousands of distinct CDR3 sequences listed, 25% to 30% are singletons. This same sample was also part of a study on T cells of mothers and their children.

The sample comprised blood. These receptors all stem from a boy between 10 and 17 years old in good health.

The chain uses TRBV7-9 and TRBJ2-5; D not resolved. The CDR3 length is 13 residues. Trimming pared 1 base from V and 4 bases from J, leaving 7 bases between. Germline assignment: CDR1 SEHNR and CDR2 FQNEAQ (reference sequence). The CDR3 here is CASSLEQIETQYF. In DNA form, the CDR3 reads TGTGCCAGCAGCTTAGAGCAGATAGAGACCCAGTACTTC.

The chain recombines TRBV5-1 with TRBJ1-1; TRBD1 is a possible D gene (6 bases). Germline CDR1 and CDR2: SGHRS and YFSETQ. The V gene lost 5 bases and the J gene lost 6 bases, with 11 bases spanning the gap. CDR3 size: 12 residues. The CDR3 nucleotides are TGCGCCAGCAGGTCCGGGACATCTGAAGCTTTCTTT. Its translation is CASRSGTSEAFF.

The chain joins TRBV28 to TRBJ2-5, with unresolved D. The J call may not be correct, given that the DNA end is closer to TRBJ2-1. This CDR3 contains 17 residues. The germline CDR1 and CDR2 sequences are MDHEN and SYDVKM. The CDR3 nucleotides are TGTGCCAGCAGTTTATACGGGTCAACCCTAAGGCCCAATGAGCAGTTCTTC. It yields the protein CASSLYGSTLRPNEQFF.

This clonotype was detected a few times. The chain employs TRBV6-1 and TRBJ2-7, with D possibly TRBD2 on 6 matching bases. The germline CDR1 and CDR2 sequences are MNHNS and SASEGT. This CDR3 comprises 13 residues. The ends were cut back, 3 bases at V and 2 bases at J, with 8 bases in the middle. The CDR3 here is CASSERGPYEQYF. The CDR3 bases are TGTGCCAGCAGTGAGCGGGGCCCCTACGAGCAGTACTTC.

The V call is TRBV7-2, the J call TRBJ2-7; possibly TRBD2 for D (6 bases). Trimming removed 5 bases from V and 0 bases from J, with 14 bases in between. CDR1 and CDR2 (germline): SGHTA, FQGNSA. This CDR3 has 15 amino acids. The CDR3 loop reads CASSVGTSSSYEQYF. CDR3 sequence (DNA): TGTGCCAGCAGCGTTGGGACTTCGAGCTCCTACGAGCAGTACTTC.

This clonotype was counted only a few times. The CDR3 spells CSARPIAGEAETQYF. DNA of the CDR3: TGCAGTGCTAGGCCTATAGCGGGGGAGGCGGAGACCCAGTACTTC. This chain uses TRBV20-1 with TRBJ2-5; 9 positions agree with TRBD2. J gave up 5 bases and V 3 bases, and 10 bases lay outside the gene matches. CDR3 length: 15 amino acids. The germline CDR1 and CDR2 sequences are DFQATT and SNEGSKA (reference sequence).

This clonotype appeared a few times. The CDR3 DNA follows: TGTGCCAGCAGCCAGGGGGGACAGCCCTTCGATGGCTACACCTTC. It is translated as CASSQGGQPFDGYTF. The chain recombines TRBV3-1 with TRBJ1-2, with 7 bases lining up with TRBD1. The germline V gene has CDR1 LGHDT and CDR2 YNNKEL (reference sequence). This CDR3 contains 15 residues. V shed 3 bases, J shed 6 bases, and the junction held 10 bases outside the gene matches. Filled out from reference TRBV3-1 and TRBJ1-2, the complete variable domain reads DTAVSQTPKYLVTQMGNDKSIKCEQNLGHDTMYWYKQDSKKFLKIMFSYNNKELIINETVPNRFSPKSPDKAHLNLHINSLELGDSAVYFCASSQGGQPFDGYTFGSGTRLTVV.